The clone carrying this TCR beta chain has more than one count but fewer than ten. Its target is not known. This entry is derived from a study of identical twins. MiXCR, applied by TCRdb to the 5' RACE reads, yields one record per CDR3 protein. The sample records over 500,000 distinct CDR3 sequences, approximately 22% being singletons. Whole-study results and caveats: Twin pairs had excess sharing that was weaker in beta out-of-frame sequences.

A further study also used this sample, focusing on T cells expressing NK-cell markers. That report adds: From sorted CD3+CD56+NKG2C+, CD3+CD56+NKG2C- and CD3+CD56-NKG2C+ T cells came the TCR beta repertoires. The study sequenced eight donors, seven HCMV-seropositive and one seronegative. Top CD8+ clonotypes included the dominant CD3+CD56+NKG2C+ clonotypes in several donors.

The TCR was taken from a woman aged 18-29 years in good health. Sequencing was performed on CD4+ T cells sorted from blood.

In DNA, the CDR3 is TGTGCCAGCGGGAGGACGGATACAGATACGCAGTATTTT. It encodes CASGRTDTDTQYF. The gene calls are TRBV2 and TRBJ2-3; D might be TRBD2 (6 bases). The ends were cut back, 8 bases at V and 3 bases at J, with 12 bases in the middle. The CDR3 is made up of 13 amino acids. Germline values: CDR1 SNHLY, CDR2 FYNNEI.